The sequence of this T cell receptor beta chain was determined in a study of OX40 agonist ivuxolimab in advanced cancers. Produced via immunoSEQ multiplex PCR; TCRdb's table is partial and in-frame only. The sample holds 71,000 or so clones, more than 70% seen once. The CDR3 runs 12 residues. The V gene's germline CDR1 is SGHDT and CDR2 YYEEEE. V was shortened by 2 bases and J by 5 bases, with 7 bases between the two germline ends. Material: CD4+ or CD8+ T cells sorted from blood, obtained in a trial of the OX40 agonist ivuxolimab. The chain is built from TRBV5-6 and TRBJ1-2; D remains ambiguous. The sequence was collected from an adult with an advanced solid tumor such as melanoma, head and neck, liver or kidney cancer. CDR3 region: CASSLRDYGYTF. The CDR3 bases are TGTGCCAGCAGCTTAAGGGATTATGGCTACACCTTC.